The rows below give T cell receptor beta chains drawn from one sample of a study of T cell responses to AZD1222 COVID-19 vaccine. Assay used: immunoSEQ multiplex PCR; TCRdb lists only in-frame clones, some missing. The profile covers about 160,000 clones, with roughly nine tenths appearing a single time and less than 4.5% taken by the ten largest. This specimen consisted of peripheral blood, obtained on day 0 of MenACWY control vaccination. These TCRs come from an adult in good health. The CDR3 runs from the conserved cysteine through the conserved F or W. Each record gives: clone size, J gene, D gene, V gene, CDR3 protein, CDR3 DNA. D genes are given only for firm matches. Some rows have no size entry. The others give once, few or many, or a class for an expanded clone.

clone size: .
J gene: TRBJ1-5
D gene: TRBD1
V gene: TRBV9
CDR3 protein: CASSVGGTGDQPQHF
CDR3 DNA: TGTGCCAGCAGCGTAGGAGGGACAGGGGATCAGCCCCAGCATTTT

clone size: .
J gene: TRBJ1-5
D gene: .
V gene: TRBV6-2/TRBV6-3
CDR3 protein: CASSYLAPSNQPQHF
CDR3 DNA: TGTGCCAGCAGTTATCTGGCACCTAGCAATCAGCCCCAGCATTTT

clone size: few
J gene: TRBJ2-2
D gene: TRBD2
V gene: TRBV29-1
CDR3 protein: CSVGLAGERGELFF
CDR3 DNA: TGCAGCGTAGGACTAGCGGGAGAGCGAGGGGAGCTGTTTTTT

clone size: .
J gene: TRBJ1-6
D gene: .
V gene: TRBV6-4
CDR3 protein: CASSEEPFDNSPLHF
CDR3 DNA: TGTGCCAGCAGTGAGGAGCCATTTGATAATTCACCCCTCCACTTT

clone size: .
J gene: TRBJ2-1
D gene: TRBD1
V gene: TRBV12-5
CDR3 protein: CASGLLDREFF
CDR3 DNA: TGTGCTAGTGGTTTGTTGGACAGGGAGTTCTTC

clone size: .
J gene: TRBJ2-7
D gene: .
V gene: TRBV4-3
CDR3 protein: CASSQDLQVLGHEQYF
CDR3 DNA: TGCGCCAGCAGCCAAGATCTGCAGGTGTTAGGGCACGAGCAGTACTTC

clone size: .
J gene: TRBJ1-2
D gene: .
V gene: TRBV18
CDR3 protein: CASSPLDQTYGYTF
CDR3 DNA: TGTGCCAGCTCACCATTGGACCAAACCTATGGCTACACCTTC

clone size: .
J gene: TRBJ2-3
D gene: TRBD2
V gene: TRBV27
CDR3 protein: CASSPRTAGGTQYF
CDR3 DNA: TGTGCCAGCAGTCCCCGGACAGCGGGAGGTACGCAGTATTTT

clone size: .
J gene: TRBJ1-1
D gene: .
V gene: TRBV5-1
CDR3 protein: CASSAGEGANTEAFF
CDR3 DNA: TGCGCCAGCAGCGCTGGCGAGGGCGCGAACACTGAAGCTTTCTTT

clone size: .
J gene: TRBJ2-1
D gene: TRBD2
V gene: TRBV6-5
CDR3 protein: CASSRVAGFGNEQFF
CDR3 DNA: TGTGCCAGCAGCCGAGTAGCGGGATTTGGTAATGAGCAGTTCTTC

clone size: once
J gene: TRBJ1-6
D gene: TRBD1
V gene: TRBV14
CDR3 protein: CASSRRQGGNSPLHF
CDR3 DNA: TGTGCCAGCAGCCGCCGCCAGGGGGGTAATTCACCCCTCCACTTT